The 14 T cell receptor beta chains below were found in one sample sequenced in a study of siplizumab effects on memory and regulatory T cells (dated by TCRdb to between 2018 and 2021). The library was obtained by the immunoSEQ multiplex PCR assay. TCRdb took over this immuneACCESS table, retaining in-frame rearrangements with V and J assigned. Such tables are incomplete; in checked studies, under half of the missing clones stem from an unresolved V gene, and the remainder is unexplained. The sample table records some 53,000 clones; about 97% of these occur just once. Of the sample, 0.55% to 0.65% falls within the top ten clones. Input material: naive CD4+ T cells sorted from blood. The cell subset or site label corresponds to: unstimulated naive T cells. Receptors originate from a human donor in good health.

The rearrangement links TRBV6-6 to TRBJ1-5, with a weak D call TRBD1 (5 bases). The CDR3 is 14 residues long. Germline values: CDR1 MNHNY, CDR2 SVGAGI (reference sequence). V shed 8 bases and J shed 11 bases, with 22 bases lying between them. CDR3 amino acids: CASRRGETVGTQHF. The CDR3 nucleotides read TGTGCCAGCCGAAGAGGTGAGACAGTTGGGACCCAGCATTTT.

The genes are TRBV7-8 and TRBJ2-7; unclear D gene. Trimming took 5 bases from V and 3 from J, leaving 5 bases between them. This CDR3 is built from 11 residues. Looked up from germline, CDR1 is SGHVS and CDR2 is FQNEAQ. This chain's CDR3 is CASSLYYEQYF. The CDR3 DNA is TGTGCCAGCAGCCTATACTACGAGCAGTACTTC.

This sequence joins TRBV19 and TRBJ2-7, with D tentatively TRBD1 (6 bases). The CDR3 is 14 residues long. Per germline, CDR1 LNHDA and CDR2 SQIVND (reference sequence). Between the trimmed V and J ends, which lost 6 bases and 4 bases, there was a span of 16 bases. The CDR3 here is CASSPTRGGYEQYF. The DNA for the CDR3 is TGTGCCAGTAGCCCCACCAGGGGTGGTTACGAGCAGTACTTC.

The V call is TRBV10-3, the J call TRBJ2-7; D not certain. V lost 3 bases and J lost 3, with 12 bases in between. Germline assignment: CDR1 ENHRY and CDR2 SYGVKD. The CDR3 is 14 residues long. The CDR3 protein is CAISDSVQNYEQYF. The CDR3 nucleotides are TGTGCCATCAGTGACAGCGTTCAAAACTACGAGCAGTACTTC.

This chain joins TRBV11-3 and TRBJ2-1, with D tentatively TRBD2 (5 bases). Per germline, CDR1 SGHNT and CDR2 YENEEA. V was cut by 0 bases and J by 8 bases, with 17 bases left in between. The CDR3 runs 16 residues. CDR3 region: CASSLDAGTLTDEQFF. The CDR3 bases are TGTGCCAGCAGCTTAGATGCGGGCACACTCACAGATGAGCAGTTCTTC.

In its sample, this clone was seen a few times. The CDR3 nucleotides are TGTGCCAGTAGTCAAACTTCAGGGGGAGATCAGCCCCAGCATTTT. Amino acids: CASSQTSGGDQPQHF. This rearrangement joins TRBV19 to TRBJ1-5, with 7 positions matching TRBD1. The CDR3 loop spans 15 amino acids. Germline V lookup: CDR1 LNHDA, CDR2 SQIVND (reference sequence). With 5 bases clipped from V and 5 bases from J, the junction kept 9 bases outside the gene matches.

The CDR3 spells CASSPQAYEQYF. The CDR3 region has the DNA TGTGCCAGCAGCCCCCAAGCCTACGAGCAGTACTTC. This sequence joins TRBV7-8 and TRBJ2-7; D unclear. CDR1 is SGHVS and CDR2 is FQNEAQ in the germline V gene. CDR3 length: 12 residues. Trimming left V 5 bases short and J 2 bases short, with 7 bases between.

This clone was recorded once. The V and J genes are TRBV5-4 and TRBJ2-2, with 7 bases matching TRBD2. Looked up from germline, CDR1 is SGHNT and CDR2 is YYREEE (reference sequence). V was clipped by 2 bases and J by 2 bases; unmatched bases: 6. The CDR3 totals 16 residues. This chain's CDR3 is CASSFLASGNTGELFF. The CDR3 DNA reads TGTGCCAGCAGCTTTTTGGCTAGCGGCAACACCGGGGAGCTGTTTTTT.

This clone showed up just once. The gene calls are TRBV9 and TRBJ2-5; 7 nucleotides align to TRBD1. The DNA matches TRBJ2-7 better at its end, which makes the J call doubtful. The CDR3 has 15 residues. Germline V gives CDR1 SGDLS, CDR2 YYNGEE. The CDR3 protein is CASSPGDLRGYEQYF. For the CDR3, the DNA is TGTGCCAGCAGCCCCGGAGACCTCAGGGGGTACGAGCAGTACTTC.

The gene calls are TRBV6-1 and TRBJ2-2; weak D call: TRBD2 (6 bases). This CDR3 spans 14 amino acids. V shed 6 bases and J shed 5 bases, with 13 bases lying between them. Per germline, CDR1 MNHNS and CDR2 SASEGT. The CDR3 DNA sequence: TGTGCCAGCAGGGAGGGCGCGAGAACCGGGGAGCTGTTTTTT. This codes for CASREGARTGELFF.

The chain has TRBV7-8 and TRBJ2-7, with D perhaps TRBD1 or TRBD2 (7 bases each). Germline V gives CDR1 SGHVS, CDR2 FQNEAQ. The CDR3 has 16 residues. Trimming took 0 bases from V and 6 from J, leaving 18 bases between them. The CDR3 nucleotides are TGTGCCAGCAGCTTAGCCCGGGGGGTGACAGGGTCCGAGCAGTACTTC. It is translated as CASSLARGVTGSEQYF.

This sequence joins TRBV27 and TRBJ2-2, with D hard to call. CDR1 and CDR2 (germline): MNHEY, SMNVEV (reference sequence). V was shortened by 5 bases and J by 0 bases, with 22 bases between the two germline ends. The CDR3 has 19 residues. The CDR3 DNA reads TGTGCCAGCAGTGGACCGGGCCGGTCCCCACAAACGAACACCGGGGAGCTGTTTTTT. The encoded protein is CASSGPGRSPQTNTGELFF.

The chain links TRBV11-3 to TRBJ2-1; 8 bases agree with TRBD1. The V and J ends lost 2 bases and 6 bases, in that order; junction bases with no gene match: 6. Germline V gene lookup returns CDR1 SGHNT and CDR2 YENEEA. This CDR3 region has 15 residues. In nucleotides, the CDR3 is TGTGCCAGCAGCTTAAGCTCGGGACAGGCCAATGAGCAGTTCTTC. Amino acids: CASSLSSGQANEQFF.

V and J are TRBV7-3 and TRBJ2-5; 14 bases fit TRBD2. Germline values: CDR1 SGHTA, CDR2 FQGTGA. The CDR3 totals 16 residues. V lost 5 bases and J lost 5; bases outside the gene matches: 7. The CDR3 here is CASSVGLAGGAETQYF. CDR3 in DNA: TGTGCCAGCAGCGTAGGACTAGCGGGAGGCGCGGAGACCCAGTACTTC.